This section outlines one TCR beta chain sequence together with its context. The table came from immunoSEQ multiplex PCR; TCRdb's copy has only in-frame clones and leaves some out. The table includes around 68,000 clones, approximately 88% detected once. The CDR3 totals 11 residues. Trimming removed 7 bases from V and 5 bases from J, with 11 bases in between. The germline gives CDR1 SQVTM, CDR2 ANQGSEA. These data come from a study of control samples from healthy donors and cancer patients. Sequencing input: PBMCs. The receptor comes from a woman between 45 and 65 years old with lung cancer. This chain uses TRBV29-1 with TRBJ2-5; D gene uncertain. This CDR3 reads CSGDLGETQYF. The CDR3 DNA follows: TGCAGCGGTGACCTGGGGGAGACCCAGTACTTC.